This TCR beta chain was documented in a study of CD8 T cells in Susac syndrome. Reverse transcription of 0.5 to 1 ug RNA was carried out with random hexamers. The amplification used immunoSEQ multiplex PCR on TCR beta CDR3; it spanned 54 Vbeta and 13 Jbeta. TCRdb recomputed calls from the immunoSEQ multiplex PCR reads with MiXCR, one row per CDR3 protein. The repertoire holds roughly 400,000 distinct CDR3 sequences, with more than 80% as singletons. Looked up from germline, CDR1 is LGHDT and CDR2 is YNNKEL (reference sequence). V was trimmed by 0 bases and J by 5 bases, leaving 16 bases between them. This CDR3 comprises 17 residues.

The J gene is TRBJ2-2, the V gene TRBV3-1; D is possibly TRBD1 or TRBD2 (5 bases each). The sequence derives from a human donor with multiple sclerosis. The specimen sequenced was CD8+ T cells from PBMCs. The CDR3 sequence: CASSQELRDVVTGELFF. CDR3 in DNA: TGTGCCAGCAGCCAAGAATTGAGGGACGTGGTAACCGGGGAGCTGTTTTTT.